This T cell receptor beta chain stems from a study of control samples from healthy donors and cancer patients. Germline CDR1 SNHLY, CDR2 FYNNEI. CDR3 size: 13 residues. Germline trimming cut 7 bases from V and 2 bases from J; bases unmatched to any gene: 4. Sequenced by immunoSEQ multiplex PCR; TCRdb stores in-frame clones only, minus some. The data contain over 100,000 clones, 80% to 95% of them singletons. The TCR originated in a man younger than 30 in good health. The rearrangement links TRBV2 to TRBJ2-5, with TRBD1 identical over 7 bases. The specimen was blood. CDR3 bases: TGTGCCAGCACCCGGGACAGACAAGAGACCCAGTACTTC. It is translated as CASTRDRQETQYF.